This T cell receptor (beta chain) was documented in a study of T-cell reconstitution after alpha-beta-depleted transplantation in children. Study outcomes and limitations: T cells produced anew were the main source of T-cell counts and diversity one year after transplant. Recipient T cells and thymic progenitors that survived were the source of the high TCRbeta diversity seen at day 60 in some patients. Reports say that about two months after transplant, the alpha-beta T cells came out of several hundred graft clones that had expanded.

There are 14 residues in the CDR3. J gave up 3 bases and V 5 bases, and 4 bases lay outside the gene matches. With regard to this clonotype: The antigen remains unidentified.

Preparation of the TCRbeta library was carried out with unique molecular identifiers. TCRdb fed the PCR reads into MiXCR, producing one record per CDR3 protein. Counted here are around 580,000 distinct CDR3 sequences, 20% to 25% occurring once; the ten biggest clones make up roughly 15%. V and J are TRBV12-3 or TRBV12-4 and TRBJ1-5, with TRBD1 identical over 7 bases. This specimen was PBMCs, mostly from graft donor cells, taken 360 days after TCRalphabeta/CD19-depleted stem cell transplant. This sequence originates from a boy younger than two who had a stem cell transplant for acute myeloid leukemia, so the T cells may come from the graft donor. The CDR3 bases are TGTGCCAGCAGTAGACAGGGTAACAATCAGCCCCAGCATTTT. It encodes CASSRQGNNQPQHF.